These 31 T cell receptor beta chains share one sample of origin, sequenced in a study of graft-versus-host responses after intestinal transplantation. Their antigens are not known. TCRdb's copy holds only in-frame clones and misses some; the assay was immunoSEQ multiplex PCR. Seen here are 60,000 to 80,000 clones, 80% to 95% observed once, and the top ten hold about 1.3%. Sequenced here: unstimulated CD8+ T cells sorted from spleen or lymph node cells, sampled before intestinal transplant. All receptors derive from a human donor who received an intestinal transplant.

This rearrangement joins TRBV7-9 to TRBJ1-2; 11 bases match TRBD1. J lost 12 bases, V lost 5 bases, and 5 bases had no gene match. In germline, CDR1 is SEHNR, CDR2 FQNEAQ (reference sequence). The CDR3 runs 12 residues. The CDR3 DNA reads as TGTGCCAGCAGCCCGGGACAGGGGGACGACACCTTC. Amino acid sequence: CASSPGQGDDTF. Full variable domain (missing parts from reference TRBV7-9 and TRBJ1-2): DTGVSQNPRHKITKRGQNVTFRCDPISEHNRLYWYRQTLGQGPEFLTYFQNEAQLEKSRLLSDRFSAERPKGSFSTLEIQRTEQGDSAMYLCASSPGQGDDTFGSGTRLTVV.

CDR3 amino acids: CASSSQGYEQYF. CDR3 sequence (DNA): TGTGCCAGCAGTTCGCAGGGCTACGAGCAGTACTTC. The chain links TRBV27 to TRBJ2-7, with D tentatively TRBD1 (5 bases). CDR1 MNHEY and CDR2 SMNVEV come from the germline V gene (reference sequence). The V and J ends lost 4 bases and 3 bases respectively, with 7 bases between them. CDR3 length: 12 residues.

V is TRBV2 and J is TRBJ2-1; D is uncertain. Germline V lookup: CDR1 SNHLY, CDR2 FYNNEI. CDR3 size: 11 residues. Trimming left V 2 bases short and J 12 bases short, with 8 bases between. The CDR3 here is CASSEPPVQFF. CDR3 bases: TGTGCCAGCAGTGAACCACCGGTGCAGTTCTTC.

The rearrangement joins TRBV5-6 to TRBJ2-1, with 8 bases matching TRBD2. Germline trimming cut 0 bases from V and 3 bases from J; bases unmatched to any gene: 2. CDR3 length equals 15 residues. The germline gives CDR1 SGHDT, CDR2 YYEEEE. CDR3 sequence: CASSLGLAGYNEQFF. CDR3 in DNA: TGTGCCAGCAGCTTGGGCCTAGCGGGCTACAATGAGCAGTTCTTC.

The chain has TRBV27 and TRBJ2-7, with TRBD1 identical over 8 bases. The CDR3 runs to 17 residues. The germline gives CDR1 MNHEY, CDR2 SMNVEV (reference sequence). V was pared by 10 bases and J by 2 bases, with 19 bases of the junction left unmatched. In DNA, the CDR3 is TGTGCCACCCAGACAATCACCGGGACAGGTACCCCCTACGAGCAGTACTTC. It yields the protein CATQTITGTGTPYEQYF.

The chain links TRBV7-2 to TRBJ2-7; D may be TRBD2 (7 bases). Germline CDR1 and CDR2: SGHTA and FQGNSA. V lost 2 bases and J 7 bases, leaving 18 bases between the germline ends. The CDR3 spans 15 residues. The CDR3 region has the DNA TGTGCCAGCAGCTTATCTCCGGGGGGCCCGCTGGAGCAGTACTTC. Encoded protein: CASSLSPGGPLEQYF. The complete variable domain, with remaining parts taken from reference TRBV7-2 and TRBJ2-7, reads GAGVSQSPSNKVTEKGKDVELRCDPISGHTALYWYRQSLGQGLEFLIYFQGNSAPDKSGLPSDRFSAERTGGSVSTLTIQRTQQEDSAVYLCASSLSPGGPLEQYFGPGTRLTVT.

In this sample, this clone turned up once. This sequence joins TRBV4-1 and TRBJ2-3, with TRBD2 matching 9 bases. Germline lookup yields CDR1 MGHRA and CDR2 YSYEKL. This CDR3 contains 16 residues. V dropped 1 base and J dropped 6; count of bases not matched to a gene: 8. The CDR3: CASSQGGRGGPDTQYF. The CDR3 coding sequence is TGCGCCAGCAGCCAAGGAGGGCGGGGGGGGCCGGATACGCAGTATTTT.

The CDR3 here is CASSPGILYGYTF. For the CDR3, the DNA is TGTGCCAGCAGCCCAGGGATTTTGTATGGCTACACCTTC. This chain connects TRBV25-1 to TRBJ1-2; D is possibly TRBD1 (5 bases). This CDR3 is built from 13 residues. Germline V gene data show CDR1 as MGHDK and CDR2 as SYGVNS. V was trimmed by 6 bases and J by 5 bases, leaving 13 bases between them.

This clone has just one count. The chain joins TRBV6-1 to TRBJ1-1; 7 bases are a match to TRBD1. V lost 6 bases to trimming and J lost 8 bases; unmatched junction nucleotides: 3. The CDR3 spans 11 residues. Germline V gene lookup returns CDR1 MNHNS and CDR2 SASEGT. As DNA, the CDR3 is TGTGCCAGCAGGACGGGACAGGAAGCTTTCTTT. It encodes CASRTGQEAFF.

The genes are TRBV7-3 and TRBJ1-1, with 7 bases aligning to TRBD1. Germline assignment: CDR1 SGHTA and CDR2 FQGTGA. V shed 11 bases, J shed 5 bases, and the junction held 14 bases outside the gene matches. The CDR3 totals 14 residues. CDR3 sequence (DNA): TGTGCCTCGGGGGACGACACAGGGGTTACTGAAGCTTTCTTT. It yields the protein CASGDDTGVTEAFF. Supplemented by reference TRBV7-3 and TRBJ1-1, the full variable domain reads GAGVSQTPSNKVTEKGKYVELRCDPISGHTALYWYRQSLGQGPEFLIYFQGTGAADDSGLPNDRFFAVRPEGSVSTLKIQRTERGDSAVYLCASGDDTGVTEAFFGQGTRLTVV.

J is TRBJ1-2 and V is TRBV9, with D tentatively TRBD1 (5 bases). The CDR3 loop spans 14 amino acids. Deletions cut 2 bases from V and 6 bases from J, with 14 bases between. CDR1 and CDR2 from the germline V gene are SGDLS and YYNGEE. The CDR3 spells CASSVSGPGHGYTF. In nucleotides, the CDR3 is TGTGCCAGCAGCGTCTCAGGGCCAGGGCATGGCTACACCTTC.

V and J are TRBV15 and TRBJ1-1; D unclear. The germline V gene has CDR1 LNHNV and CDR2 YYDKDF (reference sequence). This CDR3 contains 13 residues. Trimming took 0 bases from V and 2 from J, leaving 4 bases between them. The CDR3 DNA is TGTGCCACCAGCAGAGATCTCAACACTGAAGCTTTCTTT. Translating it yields CATSRDLNTEAFF.

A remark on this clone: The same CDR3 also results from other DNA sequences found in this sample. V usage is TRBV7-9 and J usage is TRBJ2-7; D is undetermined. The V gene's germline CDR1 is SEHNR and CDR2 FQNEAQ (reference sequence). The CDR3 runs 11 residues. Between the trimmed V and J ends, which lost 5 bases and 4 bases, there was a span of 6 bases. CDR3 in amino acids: CASSPGYEQYF. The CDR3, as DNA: TGTGCCAGCAGCCCGGGTTACGAGCAGTACTTC.

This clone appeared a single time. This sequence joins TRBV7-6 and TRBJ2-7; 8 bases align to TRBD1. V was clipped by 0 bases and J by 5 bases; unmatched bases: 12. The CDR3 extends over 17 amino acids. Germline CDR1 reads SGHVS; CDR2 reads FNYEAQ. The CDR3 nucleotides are TGTGCCAGCAGCTTAGCCTCTGCGGGACAGGAACACGACGAGCAGTACTTC. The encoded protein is CASSLASAGQEHDEQYF.

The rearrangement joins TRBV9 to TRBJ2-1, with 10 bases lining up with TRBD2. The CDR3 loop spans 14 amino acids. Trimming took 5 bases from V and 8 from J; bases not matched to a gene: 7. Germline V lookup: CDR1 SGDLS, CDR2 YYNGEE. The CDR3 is CASSRTSGIYEQFF. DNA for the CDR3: TGTGCCAGCAGTAGGACTAGCGGTATTTATGAGCAGTTCTTC. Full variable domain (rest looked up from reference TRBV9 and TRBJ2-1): DSGVTQTPKHLITATGQRVTLRCSPRSGDLSVYWYQQSLDQGLQFLIQYYNGEERAKGNILERFSAQQFPDLHSELNLSSLELGDSALYFCASSRTSGIYEQFFGPGTRLTVL.

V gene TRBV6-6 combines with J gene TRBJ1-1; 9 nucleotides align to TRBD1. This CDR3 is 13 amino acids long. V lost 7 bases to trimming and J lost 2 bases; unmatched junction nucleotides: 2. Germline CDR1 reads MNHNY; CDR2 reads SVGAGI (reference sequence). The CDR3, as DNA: TGTGCCAGCAAAACAGGGGGCAACACTGAAGCTTTCTTT. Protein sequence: CASKTGGNTEAFF.

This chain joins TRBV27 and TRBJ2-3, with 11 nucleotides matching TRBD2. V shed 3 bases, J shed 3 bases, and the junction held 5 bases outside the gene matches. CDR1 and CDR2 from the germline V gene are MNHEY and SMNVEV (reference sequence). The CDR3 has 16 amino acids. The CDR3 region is CASSFTSGGWTDTQYF. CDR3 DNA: TGTGCCAGCAGTTTTACTAGCGGGGGTTGGACAGATACGCAGTATTTT.

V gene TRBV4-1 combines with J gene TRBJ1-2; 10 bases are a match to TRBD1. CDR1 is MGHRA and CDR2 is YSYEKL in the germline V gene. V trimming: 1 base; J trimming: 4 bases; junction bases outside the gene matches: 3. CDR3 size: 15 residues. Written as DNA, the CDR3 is TGCGCCAGCAGCCAAGCGACAGGGGGCGGCTATGGCTACACCTTC. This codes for CASSQATGGGYGYTF.

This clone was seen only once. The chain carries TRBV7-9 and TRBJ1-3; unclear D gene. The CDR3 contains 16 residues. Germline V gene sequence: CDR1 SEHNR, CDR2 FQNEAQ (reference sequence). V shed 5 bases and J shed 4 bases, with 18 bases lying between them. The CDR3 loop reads CASSPPGSSGGNTIYF. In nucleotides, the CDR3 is TGTGCCAGCAGCCCACCCGGGAGTAGTGGGGGAAACACCATATATTTT. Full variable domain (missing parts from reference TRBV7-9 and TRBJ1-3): DTGVSQNPRHKITKRGQNVTFRCDPISEHNRLYWYRQTLGQGPEFLTYFQNEAQLEKSRLLSDRFSAERPKGSFSTLEIQRTEQGDSAMYLCASSPPGSSGGNTIYFGEGSWLTVV.

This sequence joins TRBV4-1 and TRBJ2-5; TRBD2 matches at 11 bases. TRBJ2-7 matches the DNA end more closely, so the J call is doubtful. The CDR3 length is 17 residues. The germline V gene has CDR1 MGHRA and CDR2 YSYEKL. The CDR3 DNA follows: TGCGCCAGCAGCTCCGGGACTAGCGGAACCTTCCTCGACGAGCAGTACTTC. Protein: CASSSGTSGTFLDEQYF.

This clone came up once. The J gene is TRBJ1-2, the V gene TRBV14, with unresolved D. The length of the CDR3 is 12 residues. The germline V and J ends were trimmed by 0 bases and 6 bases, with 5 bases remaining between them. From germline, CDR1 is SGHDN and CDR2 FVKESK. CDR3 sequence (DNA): TGTGCCAGCAGCCAAGAGGGCGATGGCTACACCTTC. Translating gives CASSQEGDGYTF. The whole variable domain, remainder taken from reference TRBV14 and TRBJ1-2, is EAGVTQFPSHSVIEKGQTVTLRCDPISGHDNLYWYRRVMGKEIKFLLHFVKESKQDESGMPNNRFLAERTGGTYSTLKVQPAELEDSGVYFCASSQEGDGYTFGSGTRLTVV.

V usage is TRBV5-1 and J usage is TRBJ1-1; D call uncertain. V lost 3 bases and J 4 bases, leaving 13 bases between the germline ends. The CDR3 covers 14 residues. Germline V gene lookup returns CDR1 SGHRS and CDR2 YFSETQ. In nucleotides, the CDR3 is TGCGCCAGCAGCTCCAAAAACTCCGGCACTGAAGCTTTCTTT. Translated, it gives CASSSKNSGTEAFF.

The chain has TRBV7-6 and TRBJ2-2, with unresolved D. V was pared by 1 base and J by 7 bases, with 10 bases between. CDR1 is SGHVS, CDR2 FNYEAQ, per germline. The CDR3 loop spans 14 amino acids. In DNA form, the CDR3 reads TGTGCCAGCAGCTTAGTTGCCGGTGGCGGGGAGCTGTTTTTT. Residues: CASSLVAGGGELFF.

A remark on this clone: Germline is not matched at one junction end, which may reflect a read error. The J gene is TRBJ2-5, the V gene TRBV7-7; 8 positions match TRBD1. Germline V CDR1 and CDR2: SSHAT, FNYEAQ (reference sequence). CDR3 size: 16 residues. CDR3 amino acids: CASSLATGGPGETQYF. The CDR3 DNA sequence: TGTGCTAGCAGCTTAGCCACAGGGGGACCTGGGGAGACCCAGTACTTC.

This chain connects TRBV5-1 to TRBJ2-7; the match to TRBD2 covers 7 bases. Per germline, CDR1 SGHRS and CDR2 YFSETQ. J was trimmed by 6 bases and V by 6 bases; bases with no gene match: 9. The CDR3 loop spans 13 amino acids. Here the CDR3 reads CASNPTGGGEQYF. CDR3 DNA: TGCGCCAGCAACCCAACTGGGGGGGGCGAGCAGTACTTC.

The CDR3 DNA sequence: TGCGCCAGCAGACATAGGACAGGGACCCACCAGCCCCAGCATTTT. It specifies CASRHRTGTHQPQHF. The chain combines TRBV4-1 with TRBJ1-5; TRBD1 aligns across 8 bases. The CDR3 contains 15 residues. Trimming at V came to 6 bases and at J to 7 bases, leaving 11 bases not matched to a gene. From germline, CDR1 is MGHRA and CDR2 YSYEKL.

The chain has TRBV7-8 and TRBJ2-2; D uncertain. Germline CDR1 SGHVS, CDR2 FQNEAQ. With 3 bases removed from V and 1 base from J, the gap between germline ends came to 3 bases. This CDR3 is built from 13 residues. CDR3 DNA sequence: TGTGCCAGCAGCTTTCTGAACACCGGGGAGCTGTTTTTT. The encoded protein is CASSFLNTGELFF.

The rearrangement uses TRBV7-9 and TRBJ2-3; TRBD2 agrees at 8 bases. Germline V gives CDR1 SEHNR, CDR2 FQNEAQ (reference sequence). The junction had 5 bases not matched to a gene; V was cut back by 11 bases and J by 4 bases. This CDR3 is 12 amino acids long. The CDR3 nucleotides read TGTGCCGGCGGGGGGAGTGCAGATACGCAGTATTTT. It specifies CAGGGSADTQYF. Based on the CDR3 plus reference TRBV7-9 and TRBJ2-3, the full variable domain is DTGVSQNPRHKITKRGQNVTFRCDPISEHNRLYWYRQTLGQGPEFLTYFQNEAQLEKSRLLSDRFSAERPKGSFSTLEIQRTEQGDSAMYLCAGGGSADTQYFGPGTRLTVL.

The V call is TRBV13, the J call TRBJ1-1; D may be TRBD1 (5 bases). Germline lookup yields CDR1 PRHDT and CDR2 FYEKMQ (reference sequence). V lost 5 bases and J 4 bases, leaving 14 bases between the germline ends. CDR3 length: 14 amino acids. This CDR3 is CASSAQGYPTEAFF. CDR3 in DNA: TGTGCCAGCAGCGCCCAGGGATATCCCACTGAAGCTTTCTTT. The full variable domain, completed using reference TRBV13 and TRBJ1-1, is AAGVIQSPRHLIKEKRETATLKCYPIPRHDTVYWYQQGPGQDPQFLISFYEKMQSDKGSIPDRFSAQQFSDYHSELNMSSLELGDSALYFCASSAQGYPTEAFFGQGTRLTVV.

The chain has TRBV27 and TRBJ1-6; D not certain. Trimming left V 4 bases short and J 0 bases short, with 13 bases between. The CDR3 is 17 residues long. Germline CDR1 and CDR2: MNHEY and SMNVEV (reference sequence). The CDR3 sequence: CASSSNPYSSYNSPLHF. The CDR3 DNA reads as TGTGCCAGCAGTTCAAACCCGTATAGCTCCTATAATTCACCCCTCCACTTT.

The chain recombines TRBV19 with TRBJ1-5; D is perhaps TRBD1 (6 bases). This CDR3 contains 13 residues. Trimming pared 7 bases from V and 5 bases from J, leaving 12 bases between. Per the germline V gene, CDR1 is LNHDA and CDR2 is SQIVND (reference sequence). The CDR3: CASNRDTYQPQHF. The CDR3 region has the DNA TGTGCCAGTAACCGGGACACTTATCAGCCCCAGCATTTT.